The 18 T cell receptor beta chains below come from one sample, sequenced in a study of human T cells and chemical hapten exposure. TCRdb re-called the RACE reads with MiXCR, one entry per CDR3 protein. The repertoire holds 340,000 or so distinct CDR3 sequences, with 5.5% to 8% as singletons. The time point here: patch test 1, 2 weeks after DPC sensitization. Indicated treatment: therapeutic diphenylcyclopropenone sensitization with weekly scalp DPC. The specimen was whole blood, collected in connection with sensitization to the hapten diphenylcyclopropenone (DPC). The source of these receptors is a woman between 18 and 29 years old with alopecia areata. Some clones in this sample may be carry-over from other donors' samples.

This clonotype was found a few times. The chain combines TRBV18 with TRBJ1-4; D call uncertain. With 1 base removed from V and 3 bases from J, the gap between germline ends came to 6 bases. The CDR3 spans 14 residues. Looked up from germline, CDR1 is KGHSH and CDR2 is LQKENI. CDR3 in DNA: TGTGCCAGCTCACCACAGGACTCTAATGAAAAACTGTTTTTT. Its protein is CASSPQDSNEKLFF. Using reference TRBV18 and TRBJ1-4 for the parts outside the CDR3, the full variable domain is NAGVMQNPRHLVRRRGQEARLRCSPMKGHSHVYWYRQLPEEGLKFMVYLQKENIIDESGMPKERFSAEFPKEGPSILRIQQVVRGDSAAYFCASSPQDSNEKLFFGSGTQLSVL.

The chain recombines TRBV7-9 with TRBJ1-6; 7 positions agree with TRBD1. J was trimmed by 4 bases and V by 3 bases; bases with no gene match: 9. There are 17 residues in the CDR3. Germline lookup yields CDR1 SEHNR and CDR2 FQNEAQ (reference sequence). The CDR3 bases are TGTGCCAGCAGCTTCCCGACAGGGAACTATTATAATTCACCCCTCCACTTT. It encodes CASSFPTGNYYNSPLHF.

For the CDR3, the DNA is TGTGCCAGCAGCTTAAGTGCGGGGGACAATGAGCAGTTCTTC. This codes for CASSLSAGDNEQFF. The V gene is TRBV7-9, the J gene TRBJ2-1; 7 bases agree with TRBD2. Per the germline V gene, CDR1 is SEHNR and CDR2 is FQNEAQ (reference sequence). Trimming removed 2 bases from V and 5 bases from J; junction bases left unmatched: 3. The CDR3 is 14 amino acids.

CDR3 sequence reads: CSASGTENTEAFF. The CDR3 DNA reads as TGCAGTGCTTCCGGGACCGAGAACACTGAAGCTTTCTTT. The gene calls are TRBV20-1 and TRBJ1-1; D is possibly TRBD1 (5 bases). This CDR3 has 13 amino acids. Germline CDR1 DFQATT, CDR2 SNEGSKA (reference sequence). V was clipped by 5 bases and J by 1 base, with 11 bases between them.

The chain links TRBV3-1 to TRBJ2-7; possibly TRBD1 or TRBD2 for D (5 bases each). V dropped 1 base and J dropped 7 bases, with 11 bases sitting between them. The CDR3 length is 13 residues. Germline V gives CDR1 LGHDT, CDR2 YNNKEL (reference sequence). The CDR3 DNA sequence: TGTGCCAGCAGCCAAGCTAGGGACGAGGAGCAGTACTTC. It translates to CASSQARDEEQYF.

The chain recombines TRBV6-5 with TRBJ2-5; 10 nucleotides align to TRBD2. This CDR3 region has 15 residues. Germline values: CDR1 MNHEY, CDR2 SVGAGI. V shed 6 bases and J 2 bases; nucleotides not matched to a gene: 6. CDR3 DNA sequence: TGTGCCAGCAGGAGCTTGACTAGCGGGCAAGAGACCCAGTACTTC. It yields the protein CASRSLTSGQETQYF.

The genes are TRBV7-9 and TRBJ1-2; no clear D gene. The CDR3 runs to 14 residues. The germline CDR1 and CDR2 sequences are SEHNR and FQNEAQ (reference sequence). The V gene lost 5 bases and the J gene lost 4 bases, with 14 bases spanning the gap. DNA of the CDR3: TGTGCCAGCAGCCCAGTATCCCGCCTCTATGGCTACACCTTC. Its protein is CASSPVSRLYGYTF.

This clonotype has at least ten counts. The CDR3 DNA is TGTGCCAGCAGTATGGGACTCCCTCCGTACGAGCAGTACTTC. Translation gives CASSMGLPPYEQYF. The rearrangement uses TRBV28 and TRBJ2-7; D is possibly TRBD2 (6 bases). Trimming took off 5 bases at V and 4 bases at J, with 15 bases between the two ends. From germline, CDR1 is MDHEN and CDR2 SYDVKM. This CDR3 comprises 14 residues.

The J gene is TRBJ2-2, the V gene TRBV3-1; a weak D match, TRBD2 (5 bases). The CDR3 is 14 residues long. The V end was cut by 4 bases, the J end by 3 bases, with 9 bases between. Germline V gene lookup returns CDR1 LGHDT and CDR2 YNNKEL (reference sequence). CDR3 DNA sequence: TGTGCCAGCAGCCCTGGACTGTACACCGGGGAGCTGTTTTTT. It encodes CASSPGLYTGELFF.

This clonotype was counted at least ten times. The chain is built from TRBV14 and TRBJ1-6; 10 bases agree with TRBD1. The CDR3 length is 16 residues. Germline trimming cut 3 bases from V and 3 bases from J; bases unmatched to any gene: 2. Germline V gene sequence: CDR1 SGHDN, CDR2 FVKESK. For the CDR3, the DNA is TGTGCCAGCAGCCACGGACAGGGGGTCTATAATTCACCCCTCCACTTT. It encodes CASSHGQGVYNSPLHF. Combining the CDR3 with reference TRBV14 and TRBJ1-6 gives the whole variable domain EAGVTQFPSHSVIEKGQTVTLRCDPISGHDNLYWYRRVMGKEIKFLLHFVKESKQDESGMPNNRFLAERTGGTYSTLKVQPAELEDSGVYFCASSHGQGVYNSPLHFGNGTRLTVT.

The chain links TRBV2 to TRBJ1-6; D is possibly TRBD1 (5 bases). Trimming left V 8 bases short and J 6 bases short, with 14 bases between. The germline gives CDR1 SNHLY, CDR2 FYNNEI. This CDR3 contains 14 residues. CDR3 nucleotides: TGTGCCAGCTGGGCGGGGCCACCTAATTCACCCCTCCACTTT. This gives the protein CASWAGPPNSPLHF.

The rearrangement links TRBV2 to TRBJ2-3; a possible D gene is TRBD2 (7 bases). V lost 8 bases and J 5 bases, leaving 14 bases between the germline ends. Germline CDR1 and CDR2: SNHLY and FYNNEI. The length of the CDR3 is 13 residues. In nucleotides, the CDR3 is TGTGCCAGCTCGTGGGGGGGCGGAGATACGCAGTATTTT. Translated, it gives CASSWGGGDTQYF.

This clonotype occurred many times. The V and J genes are TRBV6-5 and TRBJ2-4; D is unclear. Trimming removed 0 bases at V and 8 bases at J, with 11 bases between. Germline CDR1 MNHEY, CDR2 SVGAGI. This CDR3 has 14 residues. The CDR3 coding sequence is TGTGCCAGCAGTTACTCATACGGGCTGGACATTCAGTACTTC. This translates into CASSYSYGLDIQYF.

This clonotype was recorded many times. The rearrangement links TRBV20-1 to TRBJ1-6, with D tentatively TRBD1 (6 bases). The germline V gene encodes CDR1 DFQATT and CDR2 SNEGSKA (reference sequence). The CDR3 runs 15 residues. With 3 bases removed from V and 8 bases from J, the gap between germline ends came to 17 bases. CDR3 DNA sequence: TGCAGTGCTAGGAGCGCAGGGGCTGGGGATTCACCCCTCCACTTT. As protein: CSARSAGAGDSPLHF.

The gene calls are TRBV20-1 and TRBJ1-1; no clear D. Trimming pared 2 bases from V and 6 bases from J, leaving 22 bases between. Germline V CDR1 and CDR2: DFQATT, SNEGSKA (reference sequence). The CDR3 is 16 residues long. The CDR3 coding sequence is TGCAGTGCTAGACTTTCCCCCGGTCAGGAGTTGGCTGAAGCTTTCTTT. The encoded protein is CSARLSPGQELAEAFF.

The chain couples TRBV6-6 to TRBJ1-2; 7 bases map to TRBD1. CDR3 size: 14 residues. From germline, CDR1 is MNHNY and CDR2 SVGAGI (reference sequence). V trimming: 4 bases; J trimming: 6 bases; junction bases outside the gene matches: 8. Here the CDR3 reads CASSFGTADNGYTF. The DNA for the CDR3 is TGTGCCAGCAGTTTCGGGACAGCCGACAATGGCTACACCTTC.

The rearrangement joins TRBV5-1 to TRBJ2-2; D uncertain. The CDR3 is 14 residues long. V was cut by 2 bases and J by 3 bases, with 8 bases left in between. Germline-derived CDR1 and CDR2 are SGHRS and YFSETQ. The CDR3 protein is CASSLTVDTGELFF. DNA for the CDR3: TGCGCCAGCAGCTTAACGGTGGACACCGGGGAGCTGTTTTTT.

This clonotype was seen a handful of times. The V call is TRBV21-1, the J call TRBJ2-4; no check of the table's D call, TRBD1, against the DNA was made. TRBV21-1 is shown as a pseudogene. The CDR3 is 15 residues long. CDR3 sequence reads: CASTLWAEAKNIQYF. In nucleotides, the CDR3 is TGTGCCAGCACCTTATGGGCGGAAGCCAAAAACATTCAGTACTTC.